The 20 T cell receptor beta chains in this list originate from one sample, sequenced in a study of human T cells and chemical hapten exposure. The time point is: patch test 3, about 24 weeks after DPC sensitization. The treatment is: therapeutic diphenylcyclopropenone sensitization with weekly scalp DPC. MiXCR was run by TCRdb on the RACE reads, yielding one entry per CDR3 protein. The sample consists of tens of thousands of distinct CDR3 sequences, roughly 10% of them appearing once. The sequenced sample was whole blood, obtained in connection with sensitization to the hapten diphenylcyclopropenone (DPC). These receptor sequences come from a woman aged 45-65 years with alopecia areata. Some clones in this sample may be carry-over from other donors' samples.

There are many counts of this clonotype. The rearrangement uses TRBV4-2 and TRBJ2-4, with D maybe TRBD1 (5 bases). The length of the CDR3 is 17 residues. Germline V gene lookup returns CDR1 LGHNA and CDR2 YNFKEQ. The V end lost 0 bases, the J end lost 0 bases, and 12 bases lay between the germline ends. In nucleotides, the CDR3 is TGTGCCAGCAGCCAAGATTCTCTGACAGAAGCCAAAAACATTCAGTACTTC. As protein: CASSQDSLTEAKNIQYF.

This clonotype occurred a few times. The CDR3 is CASSLPQGIGNEQYF. CDR3 DNA: TGTGCCAGCAGTCTTCCACAGGGAATAGGTAACGAGCAGTACTTC. The chain combines TRBV28 with TRBJ2-7; D perhaps matches TRBD1 (6 bases). The germline gives CDR1 MDHEN, CDR2 SYDVKM. V shed 5 bases and J shed 5 bases, with 19 bases lying between them. The CDR3 is 15 residues long. Supplemented by reference TRBV28 and TRBJ2-7, the full variable domain reads DVKVTQSSRYLVKRTGEKVFLECVQDMDHENMFWYRQDPGLGLRLIYFSYDVKMKEKGDIPEGYSVSREKKERFSLILESASTNQTSMYLCASSLPQGIGNEQYFGPGTRLTVT.

A few counts support this clonotype. This chain links TRBV19 with TRBJ1-1, with D possibly being TRBD1 (5 bases). Per the germline V gene, CDR1 is LNHDA and CDR2 is SQIVND (reference sequence). V lost 5 bases, J lost 8 bases, and 15 bases lay in between. The CDR3 consists of 13 residues. Here the CDR3 DNA reads TGTGCCAGTAGTCAATACGGGACCAGAGAAGCTTTCTTT. Translating it yields CASSQYGTREAFF.

This clonotype has just a few counts. This chain joins TRBV28 and TRBJ1-6, with TRBD1 identical over 9 bases. Germline V gives CDR1 MDHEN, CDR2 SYDVKM. This CDR3 spans 14 amino acids. The trim removed 6 bases at V and 7 bases at J, leaving 4 bases unmatched. CDR3 region: CASRQGAGNSPLHF. DNA of the CDR3: TGTGCCAGCAGACAGGGGGCCGGCAATTCACCCCTCCACTTT.

This clonotype came up many times. This chain uses TRBV6-6 with TRBJ2-7; TRBD2 is a possible D gene (9 bases). Germline-derived CDR1 and CDR2 are MNHNY and SVGAGI (reference sequence). The CDR3 consists of 15 residues. Trimming left V 4 bases short and J 7 bases short, with 20 bases between. The DNA for the CDR3 is TGTGCCAGCAGTTTAGGACAGGGACTAGCTGGGGAGCAGTACTTC. The encoded protein is CASSLGQGLAGEQYF.

This rearrangement joins TRBV6-6 to TRBJ2-7; TRBD2 matches at 13 bases. J gave up 5 bases and V 6 bases, and 7 bases lay outside the gene matches. The CDR3 contains 15 residues. Germline CDR1 and CDR2: MNHNY and SVGAGI (reference sequence). CDR3 sequence: CASRPTGTSGNEQYF. CDR3 nucleotides: TGTGCCAGCAGACCCACCGGGACTAGCGGGAACGAGCAGTACTTC.

This clonotype has ten or more counts. The rearrangement links TRBV7-8 to TRBJ1-1, with D uncertain. Trimming left V 5 bases short and J 7 bases short, with 8 bases between. Germline V gene sequence: CDR1 SGHVS, CDR2 FQNEAQ. This CDR3 has 11 amino acids. In DNA, the CDR3 is TGTGCCAGCAGCCTAAGGGATGAAGCTTTCTTT. It yields the protein CASSLRDEAFF.

This clonotype has a handful of counts. The chain combines TRBV20-1 with TRBJ2-7, with a weak D call TRBD2 (6 bases). This CDR3 comprises 15 residues. From germline, CDR1 is DFQATT and CDR2 SNEGSKA (reference sequence). V was shortened by 0 bases and J by 3 bases, with 15 bases between the two germline ends. Written as DNA, the CDR3 is TGCAGTGCTAGAGATCAACAGCGGGCAAACTACGAGCAGTACTTC. Translating gives CSARDQQRANYEQYF.

V usage is TRBV29-1 and J usage is TRBJ2-5, with D perhaps assigned TRBD1 or TRBD2 (5 bases each). Looked up from germline, CDR1 is SQVTM and CDR2 is ANQGSEA. The CDR3 is made up of 15 amino acids. V was pared by 3 bases and J by 4 bases, with 18 bases between. CDR3 DNA: TGCAGCGTTGAGGGACCTAGGAGTCCTCGAGAGACCCAGTACTTC. Its translation: CSVEGPRSPRETQYF.

The CDR3: CASANTGQLNTEAFF. The DNA of the CDR3 is TGTGCCAGCGCCAATACGGGACAATTGAACACTGAAGCTTTCTTT. The chain has TRBV28 and TRBJ1-1; TRBD1 is a possible D gene (6 bases). V lost 8 bases and J lost 0, with 16 bases in between. CDR3 length: 15 amino acids. The V gene's germline CDR1 is MDHEN and CDR2 SYDVKM.

The rearrangement uses TRBV20-1 and TRBJ2-1; 7 bases match TRBD1. V shed 6 bases and J 2 bases; nucleotides not matched to a gene: 7. This CDR3 has 14 amino acids. CDR1 is DFQATT, CDR2 SNEGSKA, per germline (reference sequence). The CDR3, as DNA: TGCAGTGCCCGGCAAGGGGGCCCCTACAATGAGCAGTTCTTC. Translating it yields CSARQGGPYNEQFF.

This clonotype was counted many times. The J gene is TRBJ2-7, the V gene TRBV28, with TRBD1 as a possible D gene (5 bases). V lost 5 bases, J lost 0 bases, and 14 bases lay in between. In germline, CDR1 is MDHEN, CDR2 SYDVKM. This CDR3 has 15 residues. The CDR3 DNA follows: TGTGCCAGCAGTCCCGGACACCTTAGCTCCTACGAGCAGTACTTC. Translated: CASSPGHLSSYEQYF.

The CDR3 sequence: CASSSFSGANVLTF. CDR3 bases: TGTGCCAGCAGCTCGTTCTCTGGGGCCAACGTCCTGACTTTC. The chain carries TRBV14 and TRBJ2-6; the D is unclear. Trimming removed 5 bases from V and 0 bases from J, with 5 bases in between. CDR1 is SGHDN and CDR2 is FVKESK in the germline V gene. This CDR3 comprises 14 residues.

The J gene is TRBJ2-6, the V gene TRBV29-1; no firm D call. This CDR3 spans 13 amino acids. In germline, CDR1 is SQVTM, CDR2 ANQGSEA. Trimming pared 5 bases from V and 1 base from J, leaving 6 bases between. The CDR3 sequence is CSVTPSGANVLTF. CDR3 DNA sequence: TGCAGCGTTACCCCTTCTGGGGCCAACGTCCTGACTTTC.

In its sample, this clonotype was seen many times. V usage is TRBV25-1 and J usage is TRBJ1-2; 7 bases map to TRBD1. Germline V CDR1 and CDR2: MGHDK, SYGVNS. Trimming at V came to 2 bases and at J to 2 bases, leaving 5 bases not matched to a gene. This CDR3 region has 15 residues. DNA of the CDR3: TGTGCCAGCAGTGAAAAAGGGGGCCCAAACTATGGCTACACCTTC. Encoded protein: CASSEKGGPNYGYTF.

This sequence joins TRBV29-1 and TRBJ1-4, with 9 bases aligning to TRBD1. Germline V gene lookup returns CDR1 SQVTM and CDR2 ANQGSEA. The V segment lost 6 bases and the J segment 6 bases; nucleotides outside the gene matches: 2. This CDR3 has 12 residues. The CDR3 reads CSVRTGDEKLFF. The CDR3 DNA follows: TGCAGCGTGAGGACAGGGGATGAAAAACTGTTTTTT. Full variable domain (rest looked up from reference TRBV29-1 and TRBJ1-4): SAVISQKPSRDICQRGTSLTIQCQVDSQVTMMFWYRQQPGQSLTLIATANQGSEATYESGFVIDKFPISRPNLTFSTLTVSNMSPEDSSIYLCSVRTGDEKLFFGSGTQLSVL.

This clonotype was counted between two and nine times. The V call is TRBV5-1, the J call TRBJ2-5; D unresolved. The germline V gene encodes CDR1 SGHRS and CDR2 YFSETQ. The V and J ends lost 0 bases and 2 bases respectively, with 5 bases between them. This CDR3 comprises 13 residues. CDR3 DNA sequence: TGCGCCAGCAGCTTGGCAGTTCAAGAGACCCAGTACTTC. Amino acid sequence: CASSLAVQETQYF.

The rearrangement uses TRBV5-1 and TRBJ2-5; 7 positions agree with TRBD2. The CDR3 is made up of 15 amino acids. The V and J ends lost 2 bases and 1 base, in that order; junction bases with no gene match: 5. Germline assignment: CDR1 SGHRS and CDR2 YFSETQ. The CDR3 here is CASSFTSVVQETQYF. The CDR3 DNA is TGCGCCAGCAGCTTCACTAGCGTAGTCCAAGAGACCCAGTACTTC.

The chain links TRBV20-1 to TRBJ2-2; the D gene could be TRBD1 or TRBD2 (6 bases each). Looked up from germline, CDR1 is DFQATT and CDR2 is SNEGSKA (reference sequence). With 3 bases removed from V and 6 bases from J, the gap between germline ends came to 11 bases. The CDR3 loop spans 13 amino acids. CDR3 region: CSARRGDAGELFF. DNA for the CDR3: TGCAGTGCTAGGAGGGGGGACGCCGGGGAGCTGTTTTTT.

V usage is TRBV18 and J usage is TRBJ2-2; no definite D call. The V end lost 3 bases, the J end lost 6 bases, and 11 bases lay between the germline ends. The CDR3 is made up of 14 amino acids. Germline-derived CDR1 and CDR2 are KGHSH and LQKENI. Written as DNA, the CDR3 is TGTGCCAGCTCACCCGACGCGGACGCCGGGGAGCTGTTTTTT. Translating it yields CASSPDADAGELFF.